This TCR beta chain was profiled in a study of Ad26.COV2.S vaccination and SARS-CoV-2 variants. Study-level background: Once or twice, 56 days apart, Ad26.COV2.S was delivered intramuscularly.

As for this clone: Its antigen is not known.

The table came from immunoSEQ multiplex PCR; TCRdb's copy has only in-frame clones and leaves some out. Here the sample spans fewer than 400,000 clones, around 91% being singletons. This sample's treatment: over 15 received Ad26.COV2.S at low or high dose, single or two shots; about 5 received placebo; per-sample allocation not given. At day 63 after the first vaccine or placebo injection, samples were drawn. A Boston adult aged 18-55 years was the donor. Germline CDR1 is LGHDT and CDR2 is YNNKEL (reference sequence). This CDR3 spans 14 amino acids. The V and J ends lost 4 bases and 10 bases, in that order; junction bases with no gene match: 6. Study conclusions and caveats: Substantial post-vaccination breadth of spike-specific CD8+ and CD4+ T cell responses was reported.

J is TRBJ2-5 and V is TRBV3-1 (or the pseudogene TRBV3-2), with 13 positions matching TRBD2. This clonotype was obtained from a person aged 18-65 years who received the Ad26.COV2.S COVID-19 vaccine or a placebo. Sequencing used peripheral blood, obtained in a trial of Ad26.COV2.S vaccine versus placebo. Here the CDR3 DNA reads TGTGCCAGCAGCCCCAGGACTAGCGGGAGTGTCCAGTACTTC. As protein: CASSPRTSGSVQYF.